Shown below are 22 T cell receptor beta chains from a single sample sequenced in a study of CD8+CD57+ T cells in acquired aplastic anemia. For CDR3 and TCR beta VDJ profiling, genomic DNA was the template used. Using its own MiXCR run on the reads, TCRdb lists one record per CDR3 protein. The sample has about 190,000 distinct CDR3 sequences, 64% seen once. Sequencing was carried out using sorted CD4+, CD8+, or CD8+CD57+ T cells (not recorded which) from PBMCs. These TCRs come from a human donor with severe aplastic anemia or a healthy control (not recorded which).

This clonotype appeared a few times. The V call is TRBV10-3, the J call TRBJ1-1, with unresolved D. Germline V gene data show CDR1 as ENHRY and CDR2 as SYGVKD. CDR3 length: 14 residues. V lost 3 bases and J 1 base, leaving 9 bases between the germline ends. DNA of the CDR3: TGTGCCATCAGTGACGGGTTCGGGAACACTGAAGCTTTCTTT. It encodes CAISDGFGNTEAFF.

V usage is TRBV15 and J usage is TRBJ1-3, with 8 nucleotides matching TRBD1. Germline V gene sequence: CDR1 LNHNV, CDR2 YYDKDF (reference sequence). V shed 3 bases and J 5 bases; nucleotides not matched to a gene: 21. This CDR3 comprises 20 residues. The CDR3 coding sequence is TGTGCCACCAGCAGCCAGAGGACAGGGACGGAGTATAAGGCCCGAAACACCATATATTTT. It is translated as CATSSQRTGTEYKARNTIYF. The whole variable domain, filled in from reference TRBV15 and TRBJ1-3, reads DAMVIQNPRYQVTQFGKPVTLSCSQTLNHNVMYWYQQKSSQAPKLLFHYYDKDFNNEADTPDNFQSRRPNTSFCFLDIRSPGLGDTAMYLCATSSQRTGTEYKARNTIYFGEGSWLTVV.

This clonotype was counted between two and nine times. The genes are TRBV6-2 or TRBV6-3 and TRBJ1-1; TRBD1 matches at 7 bases. This CDR3 has 14 residues. Unmatched junction bases numbered 4, after V lost 6 bases and J lost 0 bases. Germline loops: CDR1 MNHEY, CDR2 SVGEGT. The CDR3 sequence: CASRHRGLNTEAFF. The DNA of the CDR3 is TGTGCCAGCAGACACAGGGGTTTGAACACTGAAGCTTTCTTT.

In its sample, this clonotype was seen many times. This rearrangement joins TRBV11-2 to TRBJ2-5; 7 bases fit TRBD2. CDR3 length equals 14 residues. The germline V gene has CDR1 SGHAT and CDR2 FQNNGV. The ends lost 8 bases at V and 4 bases at J; junction bases unmatched: 10. The DNA of the CDR3 is TGTGCCAGCCGGGGGGACGGATGGGGAGAGACCCAGTACTTC. The encoded protein is CASRGDGWGETQYF. Drawing the rest from reference TRBV11-2 and TRBJ2-5, the complete variable domain is EAGVAQSPRYKIIEKRQSVAFWCNPISGHATLYWYQQILGQGPKLLIQFQNNGVVDDSQLPKDRFSAERLKGVDSTLKIQPAKLEDSAVYLCASRGDGWGETQYFGPGTRLLVL.

This clonotype was detected only a few times. CDR3 sequence (DNA): TGTGCCAGCAGCTTGGTTGGACAGGGCTACGAGCAGTACTTC. Translating gives CASSLVGQGYEQYF. The chain carries TRBV7-2 and TRBJ2-7, with TRBD1 matching 8 bases. V trimming: 3 bases; J trimming: 3 bases; junction bases outside the gene matches: 4. Germline values: CDR1 SGHTA, CDR2 FQGNSA. This CDR3 is 14 amino acids long.

This clonotype occurred many times. V is TRBV12-3 or TRBV12-4 and J is TRBJ1-5; D is unresolved. The CDR3 consists of 13 residues. The germline V and J ends were trimmed by 6 bases and 3 bases, with 9 bases remaining between them. The DNA of the CDR3 is TGTGCCAGCAGGGCCGAGAACAATCAGCCCCAGCATTTT. Translation gives CASRAENNQPQHF.

This clonotype was observed at least ten times. CDR3 bases: TGTGCCAGTTACGAATACTCTGGAAACACCATATATTTT. This translates into CASYEYSGNTIYF. The V and J genes are TRBV19 and TRBJ1-3, with D hard to call. Trimming stripped 8 bases from V and 0 bases from J, with 8 bases between. Per the germline V gene, CDR1 is LNHDA and CDR2 is SQIVND (reference sequence). This CDR3 is built from 13 residues. Full variable domain (outside the CDR3, taken from reference TRBV19 and TRBJ1-3): DGGITQSPKYLFRKEGQNVTLSCEQNLNHDAMYWYRQDPGQGLRLIYYSQIVNDFQKGDIAEGYSVSREKKESFPLTVTSAQKNPTAFYLCASYEYSGNTIYFGEGSWLTVV.

This chain joins TRBV20-1 and TRBJ2-5; D is possibly TRBD2 (6 bases). The DNA end favors TRBJ2-1, so the J call may be wrong. Germline CDR1 is DFQATT and CDR2 is SNEGSKA (reference sequence). The CDR3 has 16 residues. The DNA of the CDR3 is TGCAGTGCCAGTGCGGGAAAATGGGACGGATACAATGAGCAGTTCTTC. This sequence encodes CSASAGKWDGYNEQFF.

This chain links TRBV7-3 with TRBJ1-5; tentative D call: TRBD1 (6 bases). Trimming pared 2 bases from V and 11 bases from J, leaving 19 bases between. Per the germline V gene, CDR1 is SGHTA and CDR2 is FQGTGA. The CDR3 sequence is 15 residues long. This chain's CDR3 is CASSLYGGGEETQHF. DNA of the CDR3: TGTGCCAGCAGCTTATATGGCGGGGGCGAGGAGACCCAGCATTTT.

The chain joins TRBV12-3 or TRBV12-4 to TRBJ2-7; 12 positions agree with TRBD2. This CDR3 spans 16 amino acids. Trimming removed 6 bases from V and 4 bases from J; junction bases left unmatched: 10. The CDR3 region is CASSPGTSGPIYEQYF. CDR3 nucleotide sequence: TGTGCCAGCAGCCCCGGGACTAGCGGGCCTATTTACGAGCAGTACTTC.

This clonotype was detected only a few times. V and J are TRBV2 and TRBJ1-6, with a possible D match to TRBD1 (5 bases). Trimming cost V 8 bases and J 7 bases, with 12 bases left between them. The germline V gene has CDR1 SNHLY and CDR2 FYNNEI. The CDR3 totals 13 residues. The CDR3 spells CASRGSQNSPLHF. CDR3 DNA sequence: TGTGCCAGCCGGGGGAGCCAAAATTCACCCCTCCACTTT.

This clonotype appeared once. The V and J genes are TRBV24-1 and TRBJ1-1; D call uncertain. Trimming stripped 3 bases from V and 0 bases from J, with 10 bases between. The germline CDR1 and CDR2 sequences are KGHDR and SFDVKD. The CDR3 sequence is 15 residues long. As DNA, the CDR3 is TGTGCCACCAGTGATAGCCGAGGCTTGAACACTGAAGCTTTCTTT. It yields the protein CATSDSRGLNTEAFF.

The chain uses TRBV12-3 or TRBV12-4 and TRBJ2-3; 7 bases are a match to TRBD1. Trimming at V came to 6 bases and at J to 0 bases, leaving 9 bases not matched to a gene. The CDR3 has 16 amino acids. The chain's CDR3 is CASSLTLTGSTDTQYF. The DNA of the CDR3 is TGTGCCAGCAGCCTAACCCTGACAGGGAGCACAGATACGCAGTATTTT.

The chain links TRBV20-1 to TRBJ1-1; tentative D call: TRBD1 (5 bases). Between the trimmed V and J ends, which lost 3 bases and 9 bases, there was a span of 8 bases. The CDR3 loop spans 10 amino acids. Germline V CDR1 and CDR2: DFQATT, SNEGSKA (reference sequence). The DNA for the CDR3 is TGCAGTGCTAGTGTGGGGCAAGCTTTCTTT. Translation: CSASVGQAFF.

The chain combines TRBV4-2 with TRBJ1-2; D is ambiguous. Trimming pared 0 bases from V and 4 bases from J, leaving 3 bases between. CDR1 and CDR2 (germline): LGHNA, YNFKEQ. This CDR3 has 12 amino acids. Here the CDR3 reads CASSQDSYGYTF. DNA for the CDR3: TGTGCCAGCAGCCAAGATAGCTATGGCTACACCTTC.

This rearrangement joins TRBV12-5 to TRBJ2-7; 11 bases line up with TRBD2. Per the germline V gene, CDR1 is LGHNT and CDR2 is FRNRAP. The CDR3 is 17 residues long. The CDR3 loop is CASSFSSGGLSSYEQYF. The CDR3 coding sequence is TGTGCCAGCAGTTTTTCTAGCGGGGGGCTTAGCTCCTACGAGCAGTACTTC.

This clonotype has a single count. The CDR3 region is CASVMGSNYGYTF. CDR3 DNA sequence: TGCGCCAGCGTCATGGGTTCTAACTATGGCTACACCTTC. This chain links TRBV10-2 with TRBJ1-2; the D is unclear. There are 13 residues in the CDR3. Per the germline V gene, CDR1 is WSHSY and CDR2 is SAAADI. Trimming took off 8 bases at V and 0 bases at J, with 10 bases between the two ends.

Regarding this clonotype: A read error may account for a junction end that differs from germline. This chain joins TRBV7-2 and TRBJ2-7, with TRBD2 identical over 7 bases. The CDR3 loop spans 13 amino acids. Germline assignment: CDR1 SGHTA and CDR2 FQGNSA. The CDR3 DNA follows: TGTGCCAACAGCCCTAGCGGAAGCTACGAGCAGTACTTC. The encoded protein is CANSPSGSYEQYF.

Ten or more counts support this clonotype. The CDR3 DNA reads TGTGCCAGCAGCCTCGGGATGGGGGATGAAAAACTGTTTTTT. As protein: CASSLGMGDEKLFF. This rearrangement joins TRBV7-9 to TRBJ1-4; perhaps TRBD1 as D (5 bases). Trimming pared 5 bases from V and 6 bases from J, leaving 13 bases between. The germline gives CDR1 SEHNR, CDR2 FQNEAQ (reference sequence). CDR3 length equals 14 residues.

The genes are TRBV19 and TRBJ1-6; no clear D. The CDR3 length is 15 residues. Per germline, CDR1 LNHDA and CDR2 SQIVND (reference sequence). V gave up 6 bases and J gave up 5 bases, with 14 bases separating them. The CDR3 here is CASSTFGRHNSPLHF. The CDR3 DNA reads as TGTGCCAGTAGCACCTTCGGACGGCATAATTCACCCCTCCACTTT.

Concerning this clonotype itself: At one of its ends the junction is not consistent with the germline gene, which may arise from a read error. The chain has TRBV27 and TRBJ2-7; D is unclear. Germline lookup yields CDR1 MNHEY and CDR2 SMNVEV (reference sequence). The CDR3 covers 15 residues. The CDR3 here is CANSLSVSPSYEQYF. CDR3 DNA: TGTGCCAACAGTTTATCCGTGTCACCTTCATACGAGCAGTACTTC.

This clonotype occurred many times. This chain links TRBV28 with TRBJ1-1; D gene uncertain. Trimming took 6 bases from V and 0 from J, leaving 8 bases between them. The length of the CDR3 is 13 residues. CDR1 is MDHEN, CDR2 SYDVKM, per germline. CDR3 protein: CASSLALNTEAFF. The CDR3, as DNA: TGTGCCAGCAGCTTAGCCTTGAACACTGAAGCTTTCTTT.